The next 9 T cell receptor beta chains were all read from a single sample in a study of CD8 T cells in ankylosing spondylitis. TCRdb redid the calling of the 5' RACE reads with MiXCR, one entry per CDR3 protein. The table lists fewer than 180,000 distinct CDR3 sequences, roughly 44% of them singletons. Sequenced input: synovial fluid, either unsorted or a sorted T cell fraction (not recorded which). Receptors were obtained from a male donor with ankylosing spondylitis.

This clonotype was counted only a few times. The chain joins TRBV20-1 to TRBJ1-1; perhaps TRBD1 as D (6 bases). The CDR3 runs 13 residues. Germline lookup yields CDR1 DFQATT and CDR2 SNEGSKA (reference sequence). V was trimmed by 0 bases and J by 6 bases, leaving 11 bases between them. In nucleotides, the CDR3 is TGCAGTGCTAGAGATCTCGGACAGTCTGAAGCTTTCTTT. Its translation is CSARDLGQSEAFF.

This clonotype occurred a few times. This chain links TRBV2 with TRBJ2-1, with D possibly matching TRBD1 (5 bases). Germline V gene data show CDR1 as SNHLY and CDR2 as FYNNEI. The CDR3 is 15 amino acids. Trimming removed 2 bases from V and 1 base from J, with 9 bases in between. CDR3 residues: CASSERGNSYNEQFF. CDR3 sequence (DNA): TGTGCCAGCAGTGAAAGGGGAAATTCCTACAATGAGCAGTTCTTC.

This chain connects TRBV7-2 to TRBJ2-7, with no clear D. With 1 base removed from V and 3 bases from J, the gap between germline ends came to 10 bases. Per germline, CDR1 SGHTA and CDR2 FQGNSA. The CDR3 length is 14 residues. DNA for the CDR3: TGTGCCAGCAGCTTAGGGGTAAGGAACTACGAGCAGTACTTC. Translated, it gives CASSLGVRNYEQYF.

V and J are TRBV7-9 and TRBJ1-5, with 7 bases aligning to TRBD1. CDR1 is SEHNR and CDR2 is FQNEAQ in the germline V gene (reference sequence). The length of the CDR3 is 16 residues. V was clipped by 4 bases and J by 5 bases; unmatched bases: 11. The CDR3 loop reads CASSSSAGQDYQPQHF. The CDR3, as DNA: TGTGCCAGCAGCTCGAGCGCCGGACAGGATTATCAGCCCCAGCATTTT.

Remarks on this clonotype: One junction end does not reproduce the germline sequence, and a read error may be involved. The chain couples TRBV19 to TRBJ2-7; 7 bases map to TRBD1. The CDR3 covers 13 residues. Germline V lookup: CDR1 LNHDA, CDR2 SQIVND (reference sequence). In DNA, the CDR3 is TGTGCCTGTAGTACCCGACAGGGCTACGAGCAGTACTTC. Translating gives CACSTRQGYEQYF. The full variable domain, completed using reference TRBV19 and TRBJ2-7, is DGGITQSPKYLFRKEGQNVTLSCEQNLNHDAMYWYRQDPGQGLRLIYYSQIVNDFQKGDIAEGYSVSREKKESFPLTVTSAQKNPTAFYLCACSTRQGYEQYFGPGTRLTVT.

The rearrangement links TRBV24-1 to TRBJ2-5, with D tentatively TRBD2 (6 bases). The length of the CDR3 is 13 residues. With 9 bases removed from V and 3 bases from J, the gap between germline ends came to 13 bases. Germline CDR1 KGHDR, CDR2 SFDVKD. The CDR3 protein is CATRLVAEETQYF. CDR3 nucleotides: TGTGCCACCCGACTAGTGGCGGAAGAGACCCAGTACTTC.

This chain uses TRBV27 with TRBJ2-3; D is perhaps TRBD1 (6 bases). The CDR3 is 15 residues long. The V gene's germline CDR1 is MNHEY and CDR2 SMNVEV (reference sequence). The V and J ends lost 2 bases and 0 bases respectively, with 9 bases between them. For the CDR3, the DNA is TGTGCCAGCAGTTTAAGGACAGCTAGCACAGATACGCAGTATTTT. Translated, it gives CASSLRTASTDTQYF.

This chain uses TRBV7-9 with TRBJ1-4, with 10 bases identical to TRBD1. V dropped 4 bases and J dropped 6; count of bases not matched to a gene: 5. From germline, CDR1 is SEHNR and CDR2 FQNEAQ (reference sequence). The CDR3 runs 15 residues. In DNA, the CDR3 is TGTGCCAGCAGCTCTATGGACAGGGGGGATGAAAAACTGTTTTTT. This encodes CASSSMDRGDEKLFF.

This clonotype has only a few counts. The chain recombines TRBV12-3 or TRBV12-4 with TRBJ1-1, with D hard to call. V gave up 4 bases and J gave up 3 bases, with 9 bases separating them. This CDR3 is built from 13 residues. CDR3 DNA sequence: TGTGCCAGCAGTTGGGCAGCCCACACTGAAGCTTTCTTT. Translated, it gives CASSWAAHTEAFF.